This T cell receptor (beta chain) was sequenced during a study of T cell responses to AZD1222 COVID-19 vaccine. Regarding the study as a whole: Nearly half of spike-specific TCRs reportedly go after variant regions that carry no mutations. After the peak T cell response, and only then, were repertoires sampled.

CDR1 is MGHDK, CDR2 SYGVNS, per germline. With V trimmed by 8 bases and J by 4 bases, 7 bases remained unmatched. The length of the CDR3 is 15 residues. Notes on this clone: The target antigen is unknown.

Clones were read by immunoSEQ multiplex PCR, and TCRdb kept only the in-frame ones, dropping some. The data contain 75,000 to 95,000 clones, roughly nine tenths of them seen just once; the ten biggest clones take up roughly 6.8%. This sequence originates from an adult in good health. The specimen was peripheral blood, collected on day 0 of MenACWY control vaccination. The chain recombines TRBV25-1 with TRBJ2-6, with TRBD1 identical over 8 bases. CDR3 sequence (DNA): TGTGCCAGCGAACCAGGGGGCGCGGGGGCCAACGTCCTGACTTTC. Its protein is CASEPGGAGANVLTF.